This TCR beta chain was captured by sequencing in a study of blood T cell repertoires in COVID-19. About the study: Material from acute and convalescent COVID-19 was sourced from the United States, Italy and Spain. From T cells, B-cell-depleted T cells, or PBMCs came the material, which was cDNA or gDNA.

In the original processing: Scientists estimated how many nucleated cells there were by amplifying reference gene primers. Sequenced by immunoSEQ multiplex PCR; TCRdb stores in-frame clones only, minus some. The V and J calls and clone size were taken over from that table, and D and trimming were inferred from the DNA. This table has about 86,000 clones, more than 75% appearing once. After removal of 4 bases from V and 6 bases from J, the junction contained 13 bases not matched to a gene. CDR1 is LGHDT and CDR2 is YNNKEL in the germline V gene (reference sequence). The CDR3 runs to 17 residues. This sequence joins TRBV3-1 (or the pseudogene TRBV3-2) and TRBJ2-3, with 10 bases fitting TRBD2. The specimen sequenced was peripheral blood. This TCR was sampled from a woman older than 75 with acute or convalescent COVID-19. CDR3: CASSPRRERGGADTQYF. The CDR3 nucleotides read TGTGCCAGCAGCCCCAGGAGGGAGCGGGGGGGCGCGGATACGCAGTATTTT.